These T cell receptor beta chains were read from a single sample in a study of T cells in narcolepsy. TCRdb's copy holds only in-frame clones and misses some; the assay was immunoSEQ multiplex PCR. The sample gives 35,000 to 40,000 clones, about 85% of which show up once; 1.5% to 2% is in the top ten. Sequencing was performed on CD45RA- memory CD4+ T cells from PBMCs. These TCRs come from a human donor with narcolepsy. CDR3s include the opening cysteine and the closing phenylalanine or tryptophan. D genes are given only for firm matches. Size values are once, few and many counts, or a class for expanded clones, and some rows have none.

size	V	D	J	DNA	CDR3
-	TRBV7-2	-	TRBJ1-3	TGTGCCAGCAAAGGGCAGAATGACACCATATATTTT	CASKGQNDTIYF
-	TRBV19	-	TRBJ2-1	TGTGCCAGTAGTATTCACACCAATGAGCAGTTCTTC	CASSIHTNEQFF
-	TRBV9	-	TRBJ2-4	TGTGCCAGCAACGTAGACGGGGGACACATTCAGTACTTC	CASNVDGGHIQYF
once	TRBV4-3	-	TRBJ2-7	TGCGCCAGCAGCCAAGACGTCAGGGGTCCCTACGAGCAGTACTTC	CASSQDVRGPYEQYF
once	TRBV6-5	-	TRBJ1-5	TGTGCCAGCAGTGCTTTGGGAGGGGGCAATCAGCCCCAGCATTTT	CASSALGGGNQPQHF
-	TRBV14	-	TRBJ2-2	TGTGCCAGCAGCCTTCGACGGGACACCGGGGAGCTGTTTTTT	CASSLRRDTGELFF
-	TRBV4-1	TRBD2	TRBJ2-7	TGCGCCAGCAGCCAAGTCCCAGCGGGGAGATCCTACGAGCAGTACTTC	CASSQVPAGRSYEQYF
once	TRBV11-2	TRBD2	TRBJ2-2	TGTGCCAGCAGCTTATCCCTAGCGGGAGCCACCGGGGAGCTGTTTTTT	CASSLSLAGATGELFF
-	TRBV4-2	TRBD1	TRBJ1-2	TGTGCCAGCAGCAAAACCGGGACAGGGGTTGGCTACACCTTC	CASSKTGTGVGYTF
-	TRBV7-2	-	TRBJ1-2	TGTGCCAGCAGCCTACACCCCAGGGACTATGGCTACACCTTC	CASSLHPRDYGYTF
-	TRBV16	-	TRBJ1-5	TGTGCCAGCAGCCCTCCGGGTCGTCAAAATCAGCCCCAGCATTTT	CASSPPGRQNQPQHF
-	TRBV7-3	TRBD2	TRBJ2-3	TGTGCCAGCAGCCTAGCGGGGCGGGTCACAGATACGCAGTATTTT	CASSLAGRVTDTQYF
-	TRBV5-1	TRBD1	TRBJ2-7	TGCGCCAGCAGCGCGTCCGGGACAGGGGCCGAGCAGTACTTC	CASSASGTGAEQYF
once	TRBV19	-	TRBJ2-1	TGTGCCAGTAGTATAAGTCGGGCAGATGAGCAGTTCTTC	CASSISRADEQFF
-	TRBV10-3	TRBD1	TRBJ2-3	TGTGCCATCAGTGGGGGACAGGAGGGCACAGATACGCAGTATTTT	CAISGGQEGTDTQYF
-	TRBV11-2	-	TRBJ2-2	TGTGCCAGCAGGGAAATGACAGGCGGGAACACCGGGGAGCTGTTTTTT	CASREMTGGNTGELFF
-	TRBV7-2	-	TRBJ2-1	TGTGCCAGCAGCCCTTGGGGGAGCTCCTACAATGAGCAGTTCTTC	CASSPWGSSYNEQFF
-	TRBV29-1	-	TRBJ1-2	TGCAGCGTGAGGGCGCCAGGACGAACTAACTATGGCTACACCTTC	CSVRAPGRTNYGYTF
-	TRBV6-6	TRBD1	TRBJ1-3	TGTGCCAGCAGTGACGACAGGGGGCTCACCATATATTTT	CASSDDRGLTIYF
-	TRBV6-1	-	TRBJ2-7	TGTGCCAGCAGTGGGTCGATCGAGCAGTACTTC	CASSGSIEQYF
-	TRBV4-3	TRBD2	TRBJ2-7	TGCGCCAGCAGCCAAGGGGGGGGTCCCTACGAGCAGTACTTC	CASSQGGGPYEQYF
-	TRBV10-3	TRBD2	TRBJ2-3	TGTGCCACCGTCACTAGCGGGGGGCTCACAGATACGCAGTATTTT	CATVTSGGLTDTQYF
few	TRBV19	TRBD1	TRBJ2-7	TGTGCCAGTAGTATAGCCTGGGACAGGGTCAACGAGCAGTACTTC	CASSIAWDRVNEQYF
-	TRBV14	-	TRBJ1-4	TGTGCCAGCAGCCAAGTTGTGAGACCGGGGAATGAAAAACTGTTTTTT	CASSQVVRPGNEKLFF
-	TRBV5-1	-	TRBJ1-1	TGCGCCAGCAGGGGGCTGCTGGAAAACACTGAAGCTTTCTTT	CASRGLLENTEAFF
-	TRBV11-2	TRBD2	TRBJ2-3	TGTGCCAGCAGCTCCAGCGGGGGACCCGGATCAGATACGCAGTATTTT	CASSSSGGPGSDTQYF
-	TRBV2	-	TRBJ2-7	TGTGCCAGCAGTGAAGGGCCAGGAATGGGCGAGCAGTACTTC	CASSEGPGMGEQYF
-	TRBV7-7	-	TRBJ2-2	TGTGCCAGCAGCAAGGGGACCGGGGAGCTGTTTTTT	CASSKGTGELFF
once	TRBV7-6	TRBD1	TRBJ2-1	TGTGCCAGCAGCTCGACCGGGACAGGGACCTACAATGAGCAGTTCTTC	CASSSTGTGTYNEQFF
-	TRBV19	-	TRBJ2-2	TGTGCCAGTAGCGTAGGGACGGCGGGAACCGGGGAGCTGTTTTTT	CASSVGTAGTGELFF
-	TRBV4-2	TRBD2	TRBJ2-2	TGTGCCAGCAGCCAAGACGTAGCGGGGGGGTTAGGCACCGGGGAGCTGTTTTTT	CASSQDVAGGLGTGELFF
-	TRBV6-5	-	TRBJ2-2	TGTGCCAGCAGTCGACAGGGACTAAACACCGGGGAGCTGTTTTTT	CASSRQGLNTGELFF
-	TRBV19	-	TRBJ1-5	TGTGCCAGTAGTCAAGAAAATAGCAATCAGCCCCAGCATTTT	CASSQENSNQPQHF
-	TRBV5-4	-	TRBJ1-1	TGTGCCAGCAGTTGGGGGGGAAGCGGTGAAGCTTTCTTT	CASSWGGSGEAFF
-	TRBV5-1	TRBD1	TRBJ2-1	TGCGCCAGCAGCTTGGCGACAGGGGGAACCTACAATGAGCAGTTCTTC	CASSLATGGTYNEQFF
-	TRBV18	-	TRBJ1-1	TGTGCCAGCTCACCATATAAACGGATCCTGAACACTGAAGCTTTCTTT	CASSPYKRILNTEAFF